Presented here are 28 T cell receptor beta chains from one specimen sequenced in a study of blood T cell repertoires in COVID-19. Here immunoSEQ multiplex PCR was the method, and the copy in TCRdb shows in-frame clones only, minus some. The sample yields a few hundred thousand clones, approximately 90% seen once. Sequenced sample: PBMCs or T cells enriched from blood (not recorded which). The receptor set was obtained from a woman in her 40s who had recovered from COVID-19.

The V and J genes are TRBV2 and TRBJ2-1; 10 positions agree with TRBD2. The CDR3 loop spans 15 amino acids. Germline values: CDR1 SNHLY, CDR2 FYNNEI. The V segment lost 1 base and the J segment 9 bases; nucleotides outside the gene matches: 6. CDR3 in DNA: TGTGCCAGCAGTGAAGGGGCTAGCGGGAGCATTGAGCAGTTCTTC. Translation gives CASSEGASGSIEQFF.

J is TRBJ2-1 and V is TRBV5-6; D is unresolved. This CDR3 has 13 residues. V lost 4 bases and J lost 8, with 13 bases in between. CDR1 and CDR2 from the germline V gene are SGHDT and YYEEEE. This chain's CDR3 is CASSTTASDEQFF. In DNA, the CDR3 is TGTGCCAGCAGCACCACAGCCTCGGATGAGCAGTTCTTC. The entire variable domain, with the rest obtained from reference TRBV5-6 and TRBJ2-1, is as follows: DAGVTQSPTHLIKTRGQQVTLRCSPKSGHDTVSWYQQALGQGPQFIFQYYEEEERQRGNFPDRFSGHQFPNYSSELNVNALLLGDSALYLCASSTTASDEQFFGPGTRLTVL.

Here the CDR3 reads CASRPTGIPHSTF. The DNA of the CDR3 is TGTGCCAGCAGGCCGACAGGAATTCCCCACTCCACCTTC. The rearrangement joins TRBV7-2 to TRBJ1-2, with D maybe TRBD1 (6 bases). Germline lookup yields CDR1 SGHTA and CDR2 FQGNSA. The V end was cut by 6 bases, the J end by 13 bases, with 21 bases between. This CDR3 has 13 amino acids.

The chain couples TRBV4-1 to TRBJ2-7, with a tentative D call TRBD2 (5 bases). There are 13 residues in the CDR3. Trimming removed 4 bases at V and 6 bases at J, with 13 bases between. Looked up from germline, CDR1 is MGHRA and CDR2 is YSYEKL. CDR3 sequence reads: CASSLRAASEQYF. CDR3 nucleotides: TGCGCCAGCAGCCTGAGGGCGGCTAGCGAGCAGTACTTC.

This clone was found a few times. The genes are TRBV2 and TRBJ2-7, with 8 bases aligning to TRBD2. Germline CDR1 SNHLY, CDR2 FYNNEI. V was clipped by 6 bases and J by 2 bases; unmatched bases: 9. The CDR3 contains 15 residues. The CDR3 nucleotides are TGTGCCAGCAGCAAAGGGGCTAGCGGGCCCTACGAGCAGTACTTC. Protein: CASSKGASGPYEQYF. Complete variable domain (other parts from reference TRBV2 and TRBJ2-7): EPEVTQTPSHQVTQMGQEVILRCVPISNHLYFYWYRQILGQKVEFLVSFYNNEISEKSEIFDDQFSVERPDGSNFTLKIRSTKLEDSAMYFCASSKGASGPYEQYFGPGTRLTVT.

The rearrangement links TRBV29-1 to TRBJ2-7, with 9 bases fitting TRBD1. This CDR3 has 12 amino acids. The V gene's germline CDR1 is SQVTM and CDR2 ANQGSEA. V shed 7 bases, J shed 6 bases, and the junction held 7 bases outside the gene matches. The CDR3 sequence is CSGWDRDLEQYF. The CDR3 region has the DNA TGCAGCGGTTGGGACAGGGATCTCGAGCAGTACTTC.

A single count supports this clone. The gene calls are TRBV20-1 and TRBJ1-2; D may be TRBD1 (5 bases). Germline CDR1 and CDR2: DFQATT and SNEGSKA (reference sequence). CDR3 length: 10 amino acids. V shed 5 bases and J shed 6 bases, with 7 bases lying between them. CDR3 sequence (DNA): TGCAGTGCTCCGGGGGATGGCTACACCTTC. Translated, it gives CSAPGDGYTF.

This clone was detected once. V and J are TRBV24-1 and TRBJ1-2; a weak D match, TRBD1 (6 bases). From germline, CDR1 is KGHDR and CDR2 SFDVKD. This CDR3 has 14 amino acids. V was cut by 3 bases and J by 5 bases, with 12 bases left in between. The CDR3 nucleotides are TGTGCCACCAGTGATCCTGTGGACAGTTATGGCTACACCTTC. This sequence encodes CATSDPVDSYGYTF.

This rearrangement joins TRBV11-3 to TRBJ2-7, with a tentative D call TRBD1 (5 bases). The CDR3 has 14 amino acids. Germline V gene lookup returns CDR1 SGHNT and CDR2 YENEEA. V was pared by 2 bases and J by 0 bases, with 8 bases between. For the CDR3, the DNA is TGTGCCAGCAGCTTACAGACAGACTCCTACGAGCAGTACTTC. Its protein product is CASSLQTDSYEQYF.

V is TRBV11-3 and J is TRBJ2-2; TRBD2 aligns across 8 bases. Trimming at V came to 7 bases and at J to 1 base, leaving 8 bases not matched to a gene. The CDR3 is 16 amino acids. Germline lookup yields CDR1 SGHNT and CDR2 YENEEA. The CDR3 DNA reads as TGTGCCAGCACGCAGGGCGGGGGGCTGAACACCGGGGAGCTGTTTTTT. This encodes CASTQGGGLNTGELFF.

The chain recombines TRBV27 with TRBJ1-1, with D unclear. The CDR3 totals 13 residues. The germline V gene has CDR1 MNHEY and CDR2 SMNVEV (reference sequence). Trimming removed 3 bases at V and 5 bases at J, with 10 bases between. In DNA, the CDR3 is TGTGCCAGCAGTTTTTTGAGCTCAACTGAAGCTTTCTTT. Protein product: CASSFLSSTEAFF.

The rearrangement uses TRBV7-8 and TRBJ1-1; a possible D gene is TRBD1 (5 bases). The CDR3 contains 14 residues. Germline assignment: CDR1 SGHVS and CDR2 FQNEAQ. Trimming removed 2 bases from V and 4 bases from J, with 11 bases in between. The CDR3 loop reads CASSLQGWGTEAFF. The CDR3 coding sequence is TGTGCCAGCAGCTTACAGGGCTGGGGCACTGAAGCTTTCTTT.

The chain uses TRBV5-4 and TRBJ2-7, with unresolved D. Trimming removed 0 bases at V and 6 bases at J, with 10 bases between. This CDR3 contains 13 residues. Germline-derived CDR1 and CDR2 are SGHNT and YYREEE (reference sequence). For the CDR3, the DNA is TGTGCCAGCAGCTTGGGCAGTCCATCCGAGCAGTACTTC. Translation: CASSLGSPSEQYF.

The chain recombines TRBV24-1 with TRBJ2-1; 7 bases are shared with TRBD1. The CDR3 loop spans 13 amino acids. V shed 8 bases and J 8 bases; nucleotides not matched to a gene: 8. Per the germline V gene, CDR1 is KGHDR and CDR2 is SFDVKD. The DNA for the CDR3 is TGTGCCACCATGGGGACAGAGTCGCATGAGCAGTTCTTC. Its protein is CATMGTESHEQFF.

The chain recombines TRBV7-2 with TRBJ2-4; no clear D gene. Germline CDR1 and CDR2: SGHTA and FQGNSA. This CDR3 contains 15 residues. With 1 base removed from V and 3 bases from J, the gap between germline ends came to 10 bases. The CDR3 nucleotides are TGTGCCAGCAGCTTAGGTAGTCAAAACAAAAACATTCAGTACTTC. Residues: CASSLGSQNKNIQYF.

The chain combines TRBV30 with TRBJ1-5, with D maybe TRBD1 (6 bases). The CDR3 is 15 amino acids. In germline, CDR1 is GTSNPN, CDR2 SVGIG (reference sequence). V was clipped by 3 bases and J by 4 bases, with 16 bases between them. CDR3 coding DNA: TGTGCCTGGAGACCCATGGACAGACCAAATCAGCCCCAGCATTTT. It codes for CAWRPMDRPNQPQHF.

Only one count was recorded for this clone. V usage is TRBV6-2 or TRBV6-3 and J usage is TRBJ2-7; TRBD1 matches 7 bases. CDR1 and CDR2 from the germline V gene are MNHEY and SVGEGT. The J segment lost 4 bases and the V segment lost 6 bases, leaving 9 bases of the junction unmatched. The CDR3 is made up of 14 amino acids. CDR3: CASSFRQGQYEQYF. The CDR3 nucleotides are TGTGCCAGCAGCTTTAGACAGGGACAGTACGAGCAGTACTTC.

The rearrangement joins TRBV27 to TRBJ1-1; D is ambiguous. Trimming left V 5 bases short and J 7 bases short, with 17 bases between. The CDR3 contains 14 residues. Germline assignment: CDR1 MNHEY and CDR2 SMNVEV (reference sequence). The CDR3 reads CASSLIYPSGEAFF. The CDR3 DNA sequence: TGTGCCAGCAGTCTTATTTATCCGTCGGGTGAAGCTTTCTTT.

The chain carries TRBV27 and TRBJ2-3; tentative D call: TRBD2 (5 bases). The germline V gene has CDR1 MNHEY and CDR2 SMNVEV (reference sequence). V was shortened by 2 bases and J by 6 bases, with 24 bases between the two germline ends. This CDR3 is 18 amino acids long. The CDR3 reads CASSLTPPHLEGPDTQYF. CDR3 DNA: TGTGCCAGCAGTTTAACCCCTCCCCACCTTGAGGGCCCCGATACGCAGTATTTT.

This clone has more than one count but fewer than ten. The chain joins TRBV27 to TRBJ1-2; a weak D match, TRBD1 (6 bases). Deletions cut 1 base from V and 4 bases from J, with 25 bases between. Per the germline V gene, CDR1 is MNHEY and CDR2 is SMNVEV (reference sequence). CDR3 length: 19 amino acids. The CDR3 loop is CASSLFPPPRQGLVYGYTF. The DNA for the CDR3 is TGTGCCAGCAGTTTATTCCCCCCGCCGCGGCAGGGGCTAGTCTATGGCTACACCTTC.

The rearrangement uses TRBV30 and TRBJ1-3; maybe TRBD1 (6 bases). Germline CDR1 GTSNPN, CDR2 SVGIG (reference sequence). The V and J ends lost 5 bases and 2 bases respectively, with 10 bases between them. CDR3 length: 13 residues. CDR3 region: CAWSQGTGNTIYF. The CDR3 region has the DNA TGTGCCTGGTCACAGGGAACTGGAAACACCATATATTTT.

The chain links TRBV27 to TRBJ2-6; D perhaps matches TRBD2 (5 bases). This CDR3 is built from 17 residues. Deletions cut 3 bases from V and 0 bases from J, with 12 bases between. The germline V gene has CDR1 MNHEY and CDR2 SMNVEV (reference sequence). The CDR3 sequence is CASSLAGLSSGANVLTF. The CDR3 DNA is TGTGCCAGCAGTTTGGCCGGACTCAGCTCTGGGGCCAACGTCCTGACTTTC.

The chain is built from TRBV28 and TRBJ1-1, with D uncertain. This CDR3 is built from 14 residues. V lost 6 bases and J lost 4, with 15 bases in between. Germline CDR1 and CDR2: MDHEN and SYDVKM. The CDR3 is CASSREGEGTEAFF. Written as DNA, the CDR3 is TGTGCCAGCAGCCGAGAGGGTGAGGGCACTGAAGCTTTCTTT.

V gene TRBV2 combines with J gene TRBJ1-2, with no clear D. The CDR3 consists of 14 residues. Trimming cost V 5 bases and J 4 bases, with 14 bases left between them. CDR1 is SNHLY and CDR2 is FYNNEI in the germline V gene. The chain's CDR3 is CASSRSGTPYGYTF. The DNA of the CDR3 is TGTGCCAGCAGTAGATCGGGAACCCCCTATGGCTACACCTTC.

Here the CDR3 reads CASSPGMGEDWPQHF. Here the CDR3 DNA reads TGTGCCAGCAGCCCAGGGATGGGGGAGGATTGGCCCCAGCATTTT. The chain couples TRBV7-9 to TRBJ1-5; tentatively, D is TRBD1 (5 bases). The CDR3 extends over 15 amino acids. V shed 5 bases and J shed 9 bases, with 20 bases lying between them. The germline V gene encodes CDR1 SEHNR and CDR2 FQNEAQ (reference sequence).

This clone has more than one count but fewer than ten. The chain carries TRBV7-6 and TRBJ2-7; 11 nucleotides match TRBD2. Germline CDR1 is SGHVS and CDR2 is FNYEAQ. Trimming removed 5 bases from V and 3 bases from J; junction bases left unmatched: 6. There are 15 residues in the CDR3. The CDR3 spells CASSELAGGLYEQYF. Written as DNA, the CDR3 is TGTGCCAGCAGCGAGCTAGCGGGAGGCCTCTACGAGCAGTACTTC.

The gene calls are TRBV5-5 and TRBJ1-6; no clear D gene. Germline CDR1 reads SGHKS; CDR2 reads YYEKEE (reference sequence). The CDR3 extends over 14 amino acids. Trimming removed 6 bases from V and 4 bases from J, with 11 bases in between. The CDR3 DNA follows: TGTGCCAGCACCCTAGGAAATTATAATTCACCCCTCCACTTT. It translates to CASTLGNYNSPLHF. Filled out from reference TRBV5-5 and TRBJ1-6, the complete variable domain reads DAGVTQSPTHLIKTRGQQVTLRCSPISGHKSVSWYQQVLGQGPQFIFQYYEKEERGRGNFPDRFSARQFPNYSSELNVNALLLGDSALYLCASTLGNYNSPLHFGNGTRLTVT.

The table lists this clone with a count of one. The chain joins TRBV7-2 to TRBJ2-6, with D perhaps matching TRBD2 (5 bases). Per germline, CDR1 SGHTA and CDR2 FQGNSA. Trimming pared 4 bases from V and 3 bases from J, leaving 10 bases between. The CDR3 extends over 15 amino acids. The CDR3 is CASSSSEGGANVLTF. In DNA, the CDR3 is TGTGCCAGCAGCTCCTCAGAGGGTGGGGCCAACGTCCTGACTTTC.